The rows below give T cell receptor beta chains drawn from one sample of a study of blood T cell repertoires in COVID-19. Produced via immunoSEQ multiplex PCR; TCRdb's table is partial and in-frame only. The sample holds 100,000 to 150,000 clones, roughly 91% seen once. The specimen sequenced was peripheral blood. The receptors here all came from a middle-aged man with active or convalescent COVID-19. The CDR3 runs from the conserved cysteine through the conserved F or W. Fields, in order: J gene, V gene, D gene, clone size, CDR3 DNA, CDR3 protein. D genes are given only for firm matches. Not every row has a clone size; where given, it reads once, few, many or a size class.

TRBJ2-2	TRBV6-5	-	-	TGTGCCAGCAGTTACTCGTCCGCCGGGGAGCTGTTTTTT	CASSYSSAGELFF
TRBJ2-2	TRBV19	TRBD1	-	TGTGCCACTTTCACAGGGGCGGACACCGGGGAGCTGTTTTTT	CATFTGADTGELFF
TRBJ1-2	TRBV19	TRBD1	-	TGTGCCAGTAGAGGAACAGGGGAAGGAGGCTACACCTTC	CASRGTGEGGYTF
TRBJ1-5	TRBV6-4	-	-	TGTGCCAGCAGTGCCCGCGCGGGTGGGTCAGACCCTAGCAATCAGCCCCAGCATTTT	CASSARAGGSDPSNQPQHF
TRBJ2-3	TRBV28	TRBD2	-	TGTGCCAGCAGTTCTCCGGGACTAGGAACAGATACGCAGTATTTT	CASSSPGLGTDTQYF
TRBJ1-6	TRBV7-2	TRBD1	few	TGTGCCAGCAGGCTCACCCGGGACAGAAGGTCACCCCTCCACTTT	CASRLTRDRRSPLHF
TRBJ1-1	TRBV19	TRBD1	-	TGTGCCAGTAGTCGAAGGGACAGTTACACTGAAGCTTTCTTT	CASSRRDSYTEAFF
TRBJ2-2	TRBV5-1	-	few	TGCGCCAGCAGCTTGGCCGGGCGGGGCACCGGGGAGCTGTTTTTT	CASSLAGRGTGELFF
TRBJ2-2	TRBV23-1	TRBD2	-	TGCGCCAGCGTCCAGTCACCCAGCGGGAGATTTAACACCGGGGAGCTGTTTTTT	CASVQSPSGRFNTGELFF
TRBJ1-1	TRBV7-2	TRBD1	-	TGTGCCAGCAGCCCCCGGGACAGGGTCGTGAACACTGAAGCTTTCTTT	CASSPRDRVVNTEAFF
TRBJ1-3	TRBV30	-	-	TGTGCCTGGAGTGTAAAGGGGGCTGGAAACACCATATATTTT	CAWSVKGAGNTIYF
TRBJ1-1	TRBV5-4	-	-	TGTGCCAGCAGCTTGGCCGGCGGCTCTGAAGCTTTCTTT	CASSLAGGSEAFF
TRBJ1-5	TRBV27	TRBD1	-	TGTGCCAGCAGTTTAAGGGGGCAGATTCAGCCCCAGCATTTT	CASSLRGQIQPQHF
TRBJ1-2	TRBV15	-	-	TGTGCCACCAGCAGAGATCAGATAACAGGGCTTGGCTACACCTTC	CATSRDQITGLGYTF
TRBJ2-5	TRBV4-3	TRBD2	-	TGCGCCAGCAGCCAGCAGACGGGTCAGGGAGGGGAGACCCAGTACTTC	CASSQQTGQGGETQYF
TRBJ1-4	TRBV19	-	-	TGTGCCAGTAGTACTAGGCCGACAACTAATGAAAAACTGTTTTTT	CASSTRPTTNEKLFF
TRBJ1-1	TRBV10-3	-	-	TGTGCCGCTGGCGGGAGCGGAGGCACTGAAGCTTTCTTT	CAAGGSGGTEAFF
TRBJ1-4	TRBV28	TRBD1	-	TGTGCCAGCAGGATGGGACAGGGAGGTGAAAAACTGTTTTTT	CASRMGQGGEKLFF
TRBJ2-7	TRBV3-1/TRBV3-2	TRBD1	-	TGTGCCAGCAGCCTCAAGCCCTGGGACAGCTCCTACGAGCAGTACTTC	CASSLKPWDSSYEQYF
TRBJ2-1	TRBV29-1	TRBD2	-	TGCAGCGTTGAAGGCTTACTAGCGGGAGGGCCCGATGAGCAGTTCTTC	CSVEGLLAGGPDEQFF
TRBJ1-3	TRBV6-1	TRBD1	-	TGTGCCAGCAGTGAAGTCCGGGACAGGGGGTCGAGAAACACCATATATTTT	CASSEVRDRGSRNTIYF
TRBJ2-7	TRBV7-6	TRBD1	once	TGTGCCAGCAAAAAAGACAGGGGCGGGTACGAGCAGTACTTC	CASKKDRGGYEQYF
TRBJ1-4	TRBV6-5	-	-	TGTGCCAGCAGTTACTCGGGCAGGTCTAATGAAAAACTGTTTTTT	CASSYSGRSNEKLFF
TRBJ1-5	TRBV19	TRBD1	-	TGTGCCACCACCCCGTCGACAGGGGTAGACAATCAGCCCCAGCATTTT	CATTPSTGVDNQPQHF
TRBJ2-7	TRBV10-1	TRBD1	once	TGCGCCAGCAGTCAGACAGGGCGGCAGCTTTACGAGCAGTACTTC	CASSQTGRQLYEQYF
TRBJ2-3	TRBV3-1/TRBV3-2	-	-	TGTGCCAGCAGCCCTGGCGGGGTAGATACGCAGTATTTT	CASSPGGVDTQYF
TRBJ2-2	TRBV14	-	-	TGTGCCAGCAGCCAAGAACGGTTCGGGGAGCTGTTTTTT	CASSQERFGELFF
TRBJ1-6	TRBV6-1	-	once	TGTGCCAGCAGTGCCCCTGAAAGAACGTACAGCTCCTATAATTCACCCCTCCACTTT	CASSAPERTYSSYNSPLHF
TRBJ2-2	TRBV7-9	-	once	TGTGCCAGCAGCCCCCCCCGGGCCGGGGAGCTGTTTTTT	CASSPPRAGELFF
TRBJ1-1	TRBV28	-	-	TGTGCCAGCAGTACCCAGGGGTTCCGGGCTTTCTTT	CASSTQGFRAFF
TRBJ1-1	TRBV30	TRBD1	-	TGTGCCTGGACCCCGTGGACAGGGAGCACTGAAGCTTTCTTT	CAWTPWTGSTEAFF
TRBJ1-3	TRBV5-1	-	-	TGCGCCAGCAGCCTGGGGGGACACAACTCTGGAAACACCATATATTTT	CASSLGGHNSGNTIYF
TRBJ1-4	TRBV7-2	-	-	TGTGCCAGCAGCTTGGACAGCACAAATGAAAAACTGTTTTTT	CASSLDSTNEKLFF
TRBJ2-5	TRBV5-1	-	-	TGCGCCAGCAGCCCCGGACACCTCCAAGAGACCCAGTACTTC	CASSPGHLQETQYF
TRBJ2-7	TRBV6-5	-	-	TGTGCCAGCTTGGACAGTCCTCAATCCTACGAGCAGTACTTC	CASLDSPQSYEQYF
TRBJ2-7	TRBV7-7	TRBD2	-	TGTGCCAGCAGCCCAAGCGGGAGGGCCTCCGAGCAGTACTTC	CASSPSGRASEQYF
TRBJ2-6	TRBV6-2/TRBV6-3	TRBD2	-	TGTGCCAGCAGTTACTGGGGGACTAGCGGGTCCTCTGGGGCCAACGTCCTGACTTTC	CASSYWGTSGSSGANVLTF
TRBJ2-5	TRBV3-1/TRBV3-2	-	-	TGTGCCAGCAGCCAAGAGGCTGTCGCGACCCAGTACTTC	CASSQEAVATQYF
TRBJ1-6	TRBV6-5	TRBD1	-	TGTGCCAGCAGCCGACAGGGAGATAATTCACCCCTCCACTTT	CASSRQGDNSPLHF
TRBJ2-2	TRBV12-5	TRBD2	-	TGTGCTAGTGGTTTGGTAAGGGCGGGGGGACCCGCCGGGGAGCTGTTTTTT	CASGLVRAGGPAGELFF
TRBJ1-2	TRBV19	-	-	TGTGCCAGTAGTATCCAGGCAGGGGCCTATGGCTACACCTTC	CASSIQAGAYGYTF
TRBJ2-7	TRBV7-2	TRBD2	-	TGTGCCAGCAGCTTAGTCGGACTAGTGATTTACGAGCAGTACTTC	CASSLVGLVIYEQYF
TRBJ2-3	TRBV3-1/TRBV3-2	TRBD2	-	TGTGCCAGCAGCCAAGGTGTAAGCGGGGGGGTTCATGTTGCAGATACGCAGTATTTT	CASSQGVSGGVHVADTQYF
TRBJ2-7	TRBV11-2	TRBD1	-	TGTGCCAGCAGCTTAGGCAGGGGGAACCTCTACGAGCAGTACTTC	CASSLGRGNLYEQYF
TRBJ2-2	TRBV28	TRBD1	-	TGTGCCAGCAGACAACAGGGGGAGAACACCGGGGAGCTGTTTTTT	CASRQQGENTGELFF
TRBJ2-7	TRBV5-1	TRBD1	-	TGCGCCAGCAGCTTCGCAGGGGGAACCTACGAGCAGTACTTC	CASSFAGGTYEQYF
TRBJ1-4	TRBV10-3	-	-	TGTGCCATCAGTGATGGGGCCTTTGGGGAAAAACTGTTTTTT	CAISDGAFGEKLFF
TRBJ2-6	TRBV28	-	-	TGTGCCAGCAGTCCTGAGACAGGCCACCCTGGGGCCAACGTCCTGACTTTC	CASSPETGHPGANVLTF